Included here is one TCR beta chain sequence, with context. What it binds is unknown. The data were obtained in a study of cytomegalovirus exposure and HLA in healthy donors. Overall study results and limits: Through in vitro validation, three CMV-associated chains were shown to be specific for CMV antigens.

The study drew the donors from its roughly 120-subject validation cohort, separate from the approximately 690-subject first cohort. Clones were read by immunoSEQ multiplex PCR, and TCRdb kept only the in-frame ones, dropping some. This sample has some 210,000 clones; around 86% occur once, and the top ten carry roughly 2%. Germline V lookup: CDR1 MDHEN, CDR2 SYDVKM. V was pared by 2 bases and J by 0 bases, with 8 bases between. The CDR3 is 14 residues long. Sequenced material: PBMCs. The source is a woman younger than 30 in good health and CMV-seropositive. The genes are TRBV28 and TRBJ2-7, with D possibly matching TRBD2 (5 bases). The CDR3 reads CASSLMDSSYEQYF. The CDR3 DNA is TGTGCCAGCAGTTTAATGGACTCCTCCTACGAGCAGTACTTC. The whole variable domain, remainder taken from reference TRBV28 and TRBJ2-7, is DVKVTQSSRYLVKRTGEKVFLECVQDMDHENMFWYRQDPGLGLRLIYFSYDVKMKEKGDIPEGYSVSREKKERFSLILESASTNQTSMYLCASSLMDSSYEQYFGPGTRLTVT.